The 26 T cell receptor beta chains below come from one sample, sequenced in a study of cytomegalovirus exposure and HLA in healthy donors. Sequencing was performed with immunoSEQ multiplex PCR; in TCRdb, only in-frame clones are kept and a portion is missing. This table has over 100,000 clones, almost 90% appearing once. Sequencing was performed on PBMCs. The receptors were sampled from a woman aged 18-35 years in good health and CMV-seronegative.

J is TRBJ1-4 and V is TRBV6-5; D is perhaps TRBD1 (6 bases). The CDR3 is 16 amino acids. The V gene's germline CDR1 is MNHEY and CDR2 SVGAGI. The V end lost 6 bases, the J end lost 7 bases, and 21 bases lay between the germline ends. The CDR3 spells CASSYRNRGGGEKLFF. The CDR3 DNA reads TGTGCCAGCAGCTACCGAAATCGGGGGGGCGGTGAAAAACTGTTTTTT.

The V and J genes are TRBV5-4 and TRBJ2-5; D gene ambiguous. CDR3 size: 14 residues. V was cut by 0 bases and J by 5 bases, with 11 bases left in between. Germline CDR1 reads SGHNT; CDR2 reads YYREEE (reference sequence). CDR3 sequence: CASSLGLEAETQYF. The DNA of the CDR3 is TGTGCCAGCAGCTTGGGGCTAGAGGCTGAGACCCAGTACTTC.

This clone was detected only a few times. The chain recombines TRBV4-1 with TRBJ2-7; 10 positions agree with TRBD2. Germline CDR1 MGHRA, CDR2 YSYEKL. This CDR3 contains 13 residues. V dropped 2 bases and J dropped 6; count of bases not matched to a gene: 1. CDR3 region: CASSQLAGVEQYF. The CDR3 nucleotides read TGCGCCAGCAGCCAACTAGCGGGAGTCGAGCAGTACTTC.

The V gene is TRBV7-9, the J gene TRBJ2-7; the D gene is possibly TRBD2 (6 bases). CDR3 size: 12 residues. Germline assignment: CDR1 SEHNR and CDR2 FQNEAQ (reference sequence). The V gene lost 5 bases and the J gene lost 9 bases, with 14 bases spanning the gap. The CDR3 region is CASSPWTNLQYF. CDR3 in DNA: TGTGCCAGCAGCCCGTGGACTAACCTGCAGTACTTC. The full variable domain, with the rest looked up from reference TRBV7-9 and TRBJ2-7, is DTGVSQNPRHKITKRGQNVTFRCDPISEHNRLYWYRQTLGQGPEFLTYFQNEAQLEKSRLLSDRFSAERPKGSFSTLEIQRTEQGDSAMYLCASSPWTNLQYFGPGTRLTVT.

This chain joins TRBV30 and TRBJ2-1, with D perhaps matching TRBD1 (6 bases). With 2 bases removed from V and 4 bases from J, the gap between germline ends came to 9 bases. The CDR3 covers 13 residues. The germline gives CDR1 GTSNPN, CDR2 SVGIG (reference sequence). The chain's CDR3 is CAWSIQGYNEQFF. The DNA of the CDR3 is TGTGCCTGGAGTATCCAGGGGTACAATGAGCAGTTCTTC.

The table lists this clone with a few counts. V is TRBV5-5 and J is TRBJ1-1; unclear D gene. The V gene's germline CDR1 is SGHKS and CDR2 YYEKEE (reference sequence). The CDR3 sequence is 15 residues long. Trimming removed 2 bases from V and 0 bases from J, with 11 bases in between. As DNA, the CDR3 is TGTGCCAGCAGCTTAATCCCACAGATGAACACTGAAGCTTTCTTT. This sequence encodes CASSLIPQMNTEAFF.

This chain connects TRBV9 to TRBJ2-2; D unclear. The germline V gene has CDR1 SGDLS and CDR2 YYNGEE. The CDR3 consists of 13 residues. The V gene lost 3 bases and the J gene lost 4 bases, with 7 bases spanning the gap. The CDR3 protein is CASSARFTGELFF. The CDR3 DNA sequence: TGTGCCAGCAGCGCCCGGTTCACCGGGGAGCTGTTTTTT.

The V call is TRBV10-1, the J call TRBJ1-6; a possible D gene is TRBD1 (6 bases). CDR1 and CDR2 (germline): WNHNN, SYGVQD (reference sequence). The V and J ends lost 2 bases and 8 bases respectively, with 28 bases between them. The length of the CDR3 is 20 residues. CDR3 DNA sequence: TGCGCCAGCAGTGAGACCATGACGACCCGGACCCTCAGGGGCCATTCACCCCTCCACTTT. It translates to CASSETMTTRTLRGHSPLHF.

This chain joins TRBV28 and TRBJ2-3; 9 bases match TRBD2. The CDR3 sequence is 17 residues long. Looked up from germline, CDR1 is MDHEN and CDR2 is SYDVKM. The J segment lost 0 bases and the V segment lost 3 bases, leaving 7 bases of the junction unmatched. The CDR3 DNA sequence: TGTGCCAGCAGTTTTACAAGCGGGGGGCCTAGCACAGATACGCAGTATTTT. Amino acids: CASSFTSGGPSTDTQYF.

A word on this clone: The same CDR3 arises from other DNA sequences in this sample as well. This chain connects TRBV2 to TRBJ1-2; a weak D match, TRBD1 (5 bases). V was shortened by 5 bases and J by 1 base, with 8 bases between the two germline ends. The germline V gene encodes CDR1 SNHLY and CDR2 FYNNEI. This CDR3 spans 13 amino acids. Here the CDR3 reads CASSPDSNYGYTF. The CDR3 DNA follows: TGTGCCAGCAGTCCCGACAGTAACTATGGCTACACCTTC.

The chain uses TRBV5-1 and TRBJ2-7; tentatively, D is TRBD1 (5 bases). CDR1 SGHRS and CDR2 YFSETQ come from the germline V gene. The CDR3 has 13 residues. Between the trimmed V and J ends, which lost 7 bases and 1 base, there was a span of 12 bases. The CDR3 DNA sequence: TGCGCCAGCCACAAGACAGAGTCCTACGAGCAGTACTTC. Translation: CASHKTESYEQYF.

The chain uses TRBV18 and TRBJ1-2; maybe TRBD1 (5 bases). CDR1 and CDR2 from the germline V gene are KGHSH and LQKENI. Trimming took off 1 base at V and 2 bases at J, with 8 bases between the two ends. This CDR3 is 14 amino acids long. CDR3 in DNA: TGTGCCAGCTCACCACAGGGGAGGAACTATGGCTACACCTTC. Its protein product is CASSPQGRNYGYTF.

The V gene is TRBV10-3, the J gene TRBJ1-2; D not certain. The ends were cut back, 5 bases at V and 1 base at J, with 11 bases in the middle. The CDR3 runs 14 residues. CDR1 and CDR2 from the germline V gene are ENHRY and SYGVKD. The chain's CDR3 is CAISFRGFNYGYTF. DNA for the CDR3: TGTGCCATCAGTTTTAGAGGGTTTAACTATGGCTACACCTTC.

The V call is TRBV28, the J call TRBJ2-5; unclear D gene. This CDR3 spans 13 amino acids. Germline assignment: CDR1 MDHEN and CDR2 SYDVKM. V lost 3 bases and J 3 bases, leaving 8 bases between the germline ends. This chain's CDR3 is CASSFRRKETQYF. Written as DNA, the CDR3 is TGTGCCAGCAGTTTTCGCAGAAAAGAGACCCAGTACTTC.

The rearrangement joins TRBV15 to TRBJ1-5, with D perhaps matching TRBD1 (5 bases). The V end lost 2 bases, the J end lost 4 bases, and 12 bases lay between the germline ends. The CDR3 has 15 residues. CDR1 LNHNV and CDR2 YYDKDF come from the germline V gene (reference sequence). CDR3 bases: TGTGCCACCAGCAGAACACCAGGGATGAATCAGCCCCAGCATTTT. This translates into CATSRTPGMNQPQHF.

The gene calls are TRBV7-2 and TRBJ1-3, with 10 bases identical to TRBD1. The germline CDR1 and CDR2 sequences are SGHTA and FQGNSA. J lost 0 bases, V lost 8 bases, and 13 bases had no gene match. This CDR3 has 18 amino acids. Here the CDR3 reads CASQPLGTGVFSGNTIYF. CDR3 nucleotide sequence: TGTGCCAGCCAACCGCTCGGGACAGGGGTTTTCTCTGGAAACACCATATATTTT.

J is TRBJ1-2 and V is TRBV7-9; no reliable D call. Germline CDR1 reads SEHNR; CDR2 reads FQNEAQ (reference sequence). The CDR3 has 12 residues. V dropped 1 base and J dropped 6 bases, with 6 bases sitting between them. The CDR3 loop reads CASSLVGDGYTF. The CDR3 DNA reads TGTGCCAGCAGCTTAGTTGGAGATGGCTACACCTTC.

J is TRBJ1-1 and V is TRBV18; 9 bases fit TRBD1. The junction had 1 base not matched to a gene; V was cut back by 0 bases and J by 2 bases. Germline CDR1 reads KGHSH; CDR2 reads LQKENI. This CDR3 region has 15 residues. CDR3 region: CASSPPTGGNTEAFF. CDR3 DNA: TGTGCCAGCTCACCACCAACAGGGGGCAACACTGAAGCTTTCTTT.

This rearrangement joins TRBV13 to TRBJ2-7, with 12 positions matching TRBD2. Germline CDR1 reads PRHDT; CDR2 reads FYEKMQ (reference sequence). This CDR3 has 14 amino acids. Unmatched junction bases numbered 4, after V lost 5 bases and J lost 5 bases. CDR3 protein: CASSPRLAGDEQYF. The CDR3 DNA is TGTGCCAGCAGCCCACGACTAGCGGGAGACGAGCAGTACTTC.

This chain connects TRBV5-6 to TRBJ2-6, with a weak D call TRBD1 (6 bases). The CDR3 has 16 amino acids. Germline V gene data show CDR1 as SGHDT and CDR2 as YYEEEE. The V gene lost 4 bases and the J gene lost 0 bases, with 11 bases spanning the gap. DNA of the CDR3: TGTGCCAGCAGCCTGGACAGTTCCTCTGGGGCCAACGTCCTGACTTTC. This gives the protein CASSLDSSSGANVLTF. Full variable domain (remainder filled in from reference TRBV5-6 and TRBJ2-6): DAGVTQSPTHLIKTRGQQVTLRCSPKSGHDTVSWYQQALGQGPQFIFQYYEEEERQRGNFPDRFSGHQFPNYSSELNVNALLLGDSALYLCASSLDSSSGANVLTFGAGSRLTVL.

The rearrangement links TRBV18 to TRBJ2-2; possibly TRBD1 for D (6 bases). CDR3 length equals 13 residues. Germline V lookup: CDR1 KGHSH, CDR2 LQKENI. The germline V and J ends were trimmed by 6 bases and 5 bases, with 10 bases remaining between them. Here the CDR3 DNA reads TGTGCCAGCTCTCCCGGACAGACCGGGGAGCTGTTTTTT. It specifies CASSPGQTGELFF.

V gene TRBV19 combines with J gene TRBJ1-2; D may be TRBD1 (5 bases). Germline V lookup: CDR1 LNHDA, CDR2 SQIVND (reference sequence). Trimming took 7 bases from V and 0 from J, leaving 18 bases between them. This CDR3 spans 16 amino acids. CDR3 sequence: CASNRVEGRTNYGYTF. In DNA, the CDR3 is TGTGCCAGTAATCGCGTCGAGGGGAGGACTAACTATGGCTACACCTTC. The variable domain in full, completed from reference TRBV19 and TRBJ1-2, reads DGGITQSPKYLFRKEGQNVTLSCEQNLNHDAMYWYRQDPGQGLRLIYYSQIVNDFQKGDIAEGYSVSREKKESFPLTVTSAQKNPTAFYLCASNRVEGRTNYGYTFGSGTRLTVV.

This rearrangement joins TRBV2 to TRBJ2-1; D perhaps matches TRBD2 (5 bases). Trimming took off 7 bases at V and 0 bases at J, with 13 bases between the two ends. CDR1 SNHLY and CDR2 FYNNEI come from the germline V gene. This CDR3 region has 15 residues. CDR3 amino acids: CASTLSGSSYNEQFF. CDR3 sequence (DNA): TGTGCCAGCACCCTAAGCGGAAGCTCCTACAATGAGCAGTTCTTC.

The rearrangement uses TRBV4-1 and TRBJ2-5; D may be TRBD2 (7 bases). Germline lookup yields CDR1 MGHRA and CDR2 YSYEKL. The CDR3 loop spans 15 amino acids. Between the trimmed V and J ends, which lost 2 bases and 4 bases, there was a span of 14 bases. CDR3 DNA sequence: TGCGCCAGCAGCCAATCCGGGGGGCTGGGAGAGACCCAGTACTTC. This encodes CASSQSGGLGETQYF.

The chain couples TRBV6-5 to TRBJ2-5, with 7 nucleotides matching TRBD1. V dropped 6 bases and J dropped 3; count of bases not matched to a gene: 7. The V gene's germline CDR1 is MNHEY and CDR2 SVGAGI. The CDR3 sequence is 14 residues long. The CDR3 loop is CASSKGTVKETQYF. CDR3 nucleotides: TGTGCCAGCAGCAAAGGGACAGTAAAAGAGACCCAGTACTTC.

The CDR3: CASGIQGNQPQHF. Written as DNA, the CDR3 is TGTGCCAGCGGAATACAGGGGAATCAGCCCCAGCATTTT. The gene calls are TRBV7-2 and TRBJ1-5, with 7 bases fitting TRBD1. The germline CDR1 and CDR2 sequences are SGHTA and FQGNSA. The V segment lost 8 bases and the J segment 4 bases; nucleotides outside the gene matches: 5. The length of the CDR3 is 13 residues. The whole variable domain, filled in from reference TRBV7-2 and TRBJ1-5, reads GAGVSQSPSNKVTEKGKDVELRCDPISGHTALYWYRQSLGQGLEFLIYFQGNSAPDKSGLPSDRFSAERTGGSVSTLTIQRTQQEDSAVYLCASGIQGNQPQHFGDGTRLSIL.